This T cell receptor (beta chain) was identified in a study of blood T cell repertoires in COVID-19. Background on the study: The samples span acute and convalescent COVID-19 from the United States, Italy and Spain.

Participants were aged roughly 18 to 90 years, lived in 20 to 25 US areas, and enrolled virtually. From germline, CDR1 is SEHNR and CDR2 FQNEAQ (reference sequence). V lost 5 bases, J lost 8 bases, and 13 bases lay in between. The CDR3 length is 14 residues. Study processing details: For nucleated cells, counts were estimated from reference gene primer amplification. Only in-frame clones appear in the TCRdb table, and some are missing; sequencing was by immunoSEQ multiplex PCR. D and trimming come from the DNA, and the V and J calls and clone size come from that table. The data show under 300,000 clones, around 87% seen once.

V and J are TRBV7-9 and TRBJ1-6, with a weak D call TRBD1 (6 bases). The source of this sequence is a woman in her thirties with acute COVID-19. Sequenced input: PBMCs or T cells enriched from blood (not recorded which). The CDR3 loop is CASSETGFYSPLHF. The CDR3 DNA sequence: TGTGCCAGCAGCGAAACAGGGTTTTATTCACCCCTCCACTTT.